This passage covers 6 T cell receptor beta chains from one sample sequenced in a study of CD8 T cells in Susac syndrome. Roughly 0.45 to 1 ug RNA was reverse transcribed with random hexamers. One entry per CDR3 protein, called by TCRdb with MiXCR from the immunoSEQ multiplex PCR reads. The top ten clones hold 0.25% to 0.3% of a sample with 95,000 to 150,000 distinct CDR3 sequences, around 94% of them seen once. What was sequenced was CD8+ T cells from PBMCs. Receptors originate from a human donor with Susac syndrome.

The chain combines TRBV6-5 with TRBJ1-2, with no clear D. Germline V gene sequence: CDR1 MNHEY, CDR2 SVGAGI. The V end lost 0 bases, the J end lost 7 bases, and 9 bases lay between the germline ends. The CDR3 runs to 13 residues. CDR3 coding DNA: TGTGCCAGCAGTTACTCTGAGGGAGGTGGCTACACCTTC. Its protein is CASSYSEGGGYTF.

The rearrangement uses TRBV4-1 and TRBJ2-4; D not certain. The germline V gene encodes CDR1 MGHRA and CDR2 YSYEKL. Trimming removed 1 base from V and 9 bases from J, with 4 bases in between. CDR3 length equals 11 residues. The chain's CDR3 is CASSQGPIQYF. In nucleotides, the CDR3 is TGCGCCAGCAGCCAAGGTCCCATTCAGTACTTC.

This clonotype was detected once. The V gene is TRBV27, the J gene TRBJ1-1; D remains ambiguous. V lost 6 bases and J 1 base, leaving 12 bases between the germline ends. Germline-derived CDR1 and CDR2 are MNHEY and SMNVEV (reference sequence). The CDR3 is 14 residues long. The CDR3 DNA is TGTGCCAGCAGGGTTGTAGGAGGGAACACTGAAGCTTTCTTT. Its translation is CASRVVGGNTEAFF.

The chain combines TRBV9 with TRBJ2-1; D uncertain. Germline assignment: CDR1 SGDLS and CDR2 YYNGEE. The CDR3 totals 14 residues. The V and J ends lost 4 bases and 5 bases respectively, with 13 bases between them. In DNA form, the CDR3 reads TGTGCCAGCAGCAGAGATGGGTGGGACAATGAGCAGTTCTTC. Its translation: CASSRDGWDNEQFF.

The V and J genes are TRBV11-2 and TRBJ2-1, with unresolved D. Germline V lookup: CDR1 SGHAT, CDR2 FQNNGV. The CDR3 is 16 residues long. The V gene lost 0 bases and the J gene lost 8 bases, with 17 bases spanning the gap. In nucleotides, the CDR3 is TGTGCCAGCAGCTTAGATCTTTCGTTTAAGGTCGATGAGCAGTTCTTC. Its translation: CASSLDLSFKVDEQFF.

This clonotype was counted once. The V and J genes are TRBV7-9 and TRBJ2-2, with 8 bases fitting TRBD1. The CDR3 spans 15 residues. Germline lookup yields CDR1 SEHNR and CDR2 FQNEAQ (reference sequence). V lost 3 bases and J lost 6; bases outside the gene matches: 6. As DNA, the CDR3 is TGTGCCAGCAGCTTCCTGCAGGGGGCTGCCGGGGAGCTGTTTTTT. Protein product: CASSFLQGAAGELFF. The full variable domain, with the rest looked up from reference TRBV7-9 and TRBJ2-2, is DTGVSQNPRHKITKRGQNVTFRCDPISEHNRLYWYRQTLGQGPEFLTYFQNEAQLEKSRLLSDRFSAERPKGSFSTLEIQRTEQGDSAMYLCASSFLQGAAGELFFGEGSRLTVL.